The rows below give T cell receptor beta chains drawn from one sample of a study of cytotoxic CD8 clonotypes in ibrutinib-treated CLL. Libraries were prepared by immunoSEQ multiplex PCR; TCRdb keeps only in-frame clonotypes and omits some of them. The sample holds 250,000 to 350,000 clones, roughly three quarters seen once. Sequenced material: PBMCs, taken at disease progression, from a patient treated with ibrutinib. These receptors were taken from a human donor with chronic lymphocytic leukemia. Each CDR3 is given with its conserved first and last residue. A D gene is named only where the DNA matches it firmly. Where a row states a size, it is once, few, many or the class of an expanded clone; other rows omit it.

clone_size j_call cdr3_length d_call v_call cdr3_aa cdr3_nt
- TRBJ2-3 14 - TRBV4-1 CASSQETPSDTQYF TGCGCCAGCAGCCAGGAGACTCCATCGGATACGCAGTATTTT
- TRBJ2-7 13 TRBD1 TRBV29-1 CSVDRTGGYEQYF TGCAGCGTTGATAGGACAGGGGGCTACGAGCAGTACTTC
once TRBJ1-2 15 TRBD1 TRBV7-2 CASSSATGGFYGYTF TGTGCCAGCAGCTCCGCGACAGGGGGCTTCTATGGCTACACCTTC
- TRBJ2-3 14 TRBD1 TRBV28 CASRPTGTTDTQYF TGTGCCAGCAGACCGACAGGGACCACAGATACGCAGTATTTT
- TRBJ1-2 15 - TRBV6-5 CASSYYVQGRGGYTF TGTGCCAGCAGTTACTACGTACAGGGTAGAGGTGGCTACACCTTC
- TRBJ1-2 13 - TRBV5-1 CASSLQDSDGYTF TGCGCCAGCAGCTTACAGGATTCGGATGGCTACACCTTC
- TRBJ2-5 14 - TRBV6-5 CASSYQDTRETQYF TGTGCCAGCAGTTACCAGGATACGAGGGAGACCCAGTACTTC
- TRBJ2-7 15 TRBD2 TRBV5-4 CASSLRGLAGHEQYF TGTGCCAGCAGCTTGAGAGGACTAGCGGGACACGAGCAGTACTTC
- TRBJ2-3 14 - TRBV29-1 CSAVGEASTDTQYF TGCAGCGCCGTCGGGGAAGCTAGCACAGATACGCAGTATTTT
- TRBJ2-1 13 - TRBV5-1 CASSLRILDEQFF TGCGCCAGCAGCTTGCGAATCCTGGACGAGCAGTTCTTC
- TRBJ2-7 11 - TRBV7-8 CASRQAREQYF TGTGCCAGCAGACAGGCTCGGGAGCAGTACTTC
- TRBJ2-1 16 - TRBV5-4 CASSLGLVESYNEQFF TGTGCCAGCAGCTTGGGACTAGTCGAATCCTACAATGAGCAGTTCTTC
once TRBJ2-1 16 - TRBV7-9 CASSLVGAGSYNEQFF TGTGCCAGCAGCTTAGTCGGGGCGGGCTCCTACAATGAGCAGTTCTTC
- TRBJ1-1 10 - TRBV7-9 CASSSNRAFF TGTGCCAGCAGCTCCAATCGAGCTTTCTTT
- TRBJ1-1 14 - TRBV19 CASIDGGQATEAFF TGTGCCAGTATAGACGGGGGGCAGGCCACTGAAGCTTTCTTT
- TRBJ2-5 14 - TRBV2 CASSVGSSIETQYF TGTGCCAGCAGTGTAGGTTCTTCGATTGAGACCCAGTACTTC
- TRBJ2-1 19 TRBD2 TRBV4-2 CASSRRGTSGSYSYNEQFF TGTGCCAGCAGCCGCCGCGGGACTAGCGGGAGTTATTCCTACAATGAGCAGTTCTTC
- TRBJ1-1 14 TRBD1 TRBV11-2 CASSLERTGTEAFF TGTGCCAGCAGCTTAGAGCGGACAGGCACTGAAGCTTTCTTT
- TRBJ2-3 13 TRBD2 TRBV7-2 CASSLAGRDTQYF TGTGCCAGCAGCTTAGCCGGGAGGGATACGCAGTATTTT
- TRBJ1-5 13 - TRBV2 CASRAGRGQPQHF TGTGCCAGCAGGGCCGGCAGGGGTCAGCCCCAGCATTTT
- TRBJ2-1 16 TRBD2 TRBV7-9 CASSSYWTSVYNEQFF TGTGCCAGCAGCTCCTACTGGACTAGCGTCTACAATGAGCAGTTCTTC
- TRBJ2-5 15 - TRBV5-1 CASRMGRLGQETQYF TGCGCCAGCAGGATGGGGCGGTTAGGCCAAGAGACCCAGTACTTC